A single sample is the source of the 18 T cell receptor beta chains below, sequenced in a study of T cell clones after liver transplantation. This table comes from immunoSEQ multiplex PCR, and its TCRdb copy is limited to in-frame clones, with some not included. The data contain about 80,000 clones, roughly four fifths of them seen just once; the ten biggest clones take up 0.4% to 0.6%. The sample consisted of CD4+ T cells from blood, taken 46 months after liver transplant. The receptors here all came from a human patient who received a liver transplant. Some T cells may be transferred from the graft donor.

The chain has TRBV28 and TRBJ2-7, with 9 nucleotides matching TRBD1. The CDR3 is 14 residues long. Looked up from germline, CDR1 is MDHEN and CDR2 is SYDVKM. V dropped 6 bases and J dropped 0; count of bases not matched to a gene: 3. The CDR3 protein is CASRRQGDSYEQYF. The CDR3 DNA sequence: TGTGCCAGCAGGAGACAGGGGGACTCCTACGAGCAGTACTTC.

In its sample, this clone was seen once. J is TRBJ2-3 and V is TRBV5-1; D remains unclear. CDR1 and CDR2 from the germline V gene are SGHRS and YFSETQ. V gave up 0 bases and J gave up 6 bases, with 2 bases separating them. The CDR3 is 11 amino acids. The CDR3 protein is CASSLGDTQYF. CDR3 nucleotides: TGCGCCAGCAGCTTGGGGGATACGCAGTATTTT.

The chain joins TRBV19 to TRBJ2-2; 12 bases align to TRBD2. The junction had 6 bases not matched to a gene; V was cut back by 3 bases and J by 7 bases. The CDR3 is 16 amino acids. CDR1 and CDR2 from the germline V gene are LNHDA and SQIVND (reference sequence). This CDR3 reads CASSIRLAGAGGELFF. CDR3 DNA sequence: TGTGCCAGTAGTATCAGACTAGCGGGAGCGGGCGGGGAGCTGTTTTTT. Complete variable domain (other parts from reference TRBV19 and TRBJ2-2): DGGITQSPKYLFRKEGQNVTLSCEQNLNHDAMYWYRQDPGQGLRLIYYSQIVNDFQKGDIAEGYSVSREKKESFPLTVTSAQKNPTAFYLCASSIRLAGAGGELFFGEGSRLTVL.

This clone occurred once. Within the sample, other DNA sequences also encode this same CDR3. The chain is built from TRBV2 and TRBJ2-5; perhaps TRBD2 as D (5 bases). The V and J ends lost 5 bases and 2 bases respectively, with 9 bases between them. This CDR3 region has 13 residues. The germline CDR1 and CDR2 sequences are SNHLY and FYNNEI. This CDR3 is CASSPGLQETQYF. In DNA form, the CDR3 reads TGTGCCAGCAGTCCCGGACTTCAAGAGACCCAGTACTTC.

This clone was counted only a few times. The rearrangement joins TRBV7-6 to TRBJ2-1; 12 bases agree with TRBD2. CDR3 length: 16 amino acids. Germline V gene sequence: CDR1 SGHVS, CDR2 FNYEAQ. V lost 2 bases, J lost 7 bases, and 6 bases stayed unmatched. Here the CDR3 DNA reads TGTGCCAGCAGCTTAATGCGGACTAGCGGGAAGAATGAGCAGTTCTTC. Amino acids: CASSLMRTSGKNEQFF.

The chain joins TRBV19 to TRBJ2-7; tentatively, D is TRBD1 (5 bases). The CDR3 consists of 14 residues. The germline V gene has CDR1 LNHDA and CDR2 SQIVND (reference sequence). V lost 5 bases, J lost 5 bases, and 16 bases lay in between. This chain's CDR3 is CASSDSGPPDEQYF. The CDR3 coding sequence is TGTGCCAGTAGTGATTCAGGGCCGCCGGACGAGCAGTACTTC.

This chain uses TRBV23-1 with TRBJ2-7; TRBD1 matches at 9 bases. TRBV23-1 is labeled an ORF, and its function is uncertain. The CDR3 is 17 residues long. Trimming took 0 bases from V and 7 from J; bases not matched to a gene: 13. CDR3 DNA sequence: TGCGCCAGCAGTCAATCCCCAGTCACAGGGGGCCTAGAAGAGCAGTACTTC. Translating it yields CASSQSPVTGGLEEQYF.

The chain is built from TRBV7-2 and TRBJ2-7, with a tentative D call TRBD2 (5 bases). Germline CDR1 SGHTA, CDR2 FQGNSA. The CDR3 length is 15 residues. Trimming removed 3 bases at V and 5 bases at J, with 17 bases between. CDR3 sequence reads: CASSFLLAGVNEQYF. CDR3 coding DNA: TGTGCCAGCAGCTTCCTCCTAGCAGGCGTGAACGAGCAGTACTTC.

The chain recombines TRBV6-1 with TRBJ2-6; D is ambiguous. Germline V gene sequence: CDR1 MNHNS, CDR2 SASEGT. This CDR3 has 15 amino acids. Trimming took off 3 bases at V and 1 base at J, with 7 bases between the two ends. CDR3 sequence: CASSERKSGANVLTF. The DNA for the CDR3 is TGTGCCAGCAGTGAGAGGAAATCTGGGGCCAACGTCCTGACTTTC.

This sequence joins TRBV5-1 and TRBJ1-2; the D gene is possibly TRBD1 (5 bases). The V end lost 0 bases, the J end lost 6 bases, and 12 bases lay between the germline ends. This CDR3 contains 14 residues. Germline V gene data show CDR1 as SGHRS and CDR2 as YFSETQ. CDR3 bases: TGCGCCAGCAGCTTGGCAGACAGTATTAATGGCTACACCTTC. Translation gives CASSLADSINGYTF.

The CDR3, as DNA: TGTGCCAGTAGGGTAGCGGGACTAGCCAAAAACATTCAGTACTTC. It codes for CASRVAGLAKNIQYF. The V call is TRBV19, the J call TRBJ2-4; 8 nucleotides line up with TRBD2. The germline CDR1 and CDR2 sequences are LNHDA and SQIVND (reference sequence). Trimming cost V 6 bases and J 0 bases; bases outside gene matches: 4. This CDR3 region has 15 residues.

The chain joins TRBV7-2 to TRBJ1-2; 9 bases match TRBD1. Per the germline V gene, CDR1 is SGHTA and CDR2 is FQGNSA. The CDR3 is 15 amino acids. V trimming: 5 bases; J trimming: 4 bases; junction bases outside the gene matches: 8. The CDR3 DNA reads as TGTGCCAGCAGCGTGGACAGGGGTGAAAGCTATGGCTACACCTTC. This codes for CASSVDRGESYGYTF.

The chain joins TRBV14 to TRBJ1-1; 10 positions match TRBD1. CDR1 and CDR2 from the germline V gene are SGHDN and FVKESK. This CDR3 comprises 14 residues. Germline trimming cut 1 base from V and 9 bases from J; bases unmatched to any gene: 5. Here the CDR3 reads CASSQGQGAFKAFF. The CDR3 DNA is TGTGCCAGCAGCCAAGGACAGGGGGCTTTTAAAGCTTTCTTT. Combining the CDR3 with reference TRBV14 and TRBJ1-1 gives the whole variable domain EAGVTQFPSHSVIEKGQTVTLRCDPISGHDNLYWYRRVMGKEIKFLLHFVKESKQDESGMPNNRFLAERTGGTYSTLKVQPAELEDSGVYFCASSQGQGAFKAFFGQGTRLTVV.

This sequence joins TRBV5-1 and TRBJ1-5; a weak D match, TRBD1 (5 bases). The V end was cut by 0 bases, the J end by 1 base, with 8 bases between. Germline-derived CDR1 and CDR2 are SGHRS and YFSETQ. The CDR3 contains 15 residues. CDR3 coding DNA: TGCGCCAGCAGCTTGGTTGGGGGGAGCAATCAGCCCCAGCATTTT. Translated, it gives CASSLVGGSNQPQHF.

Only one count was recorded for this clone. CDR3 loop: CASSPMSTAGKTYEQYF. The CDR3 nucleotides are TGTGCCAGCTCACCAATGTCTACCGCGGGTAAAACCTACGAGCAGTACTTC. The chain couples TRBV18 to TRBJ2-7, with D possibly matching TRBD2 (5 bases). CDR1 is KGHSH and CDR2 is LQKENI in the germline V gene. The CDR3 loop spans 17 amino acids. V lost 2 bases, J lost 2 bases, and 19 bases lay in between.

This clone was detected once. This chain links TRBV5-1 with TRBJ1-1; D remains ambiguous. V lost 2 bases, J lost 2 bases, and 10 bases lay in between. The CDR3 spans 14 residues. Germline-derived CDR1 and CDR2 are SGHRS and YFSETQ. CDR3 protein: CASSFQGKNTEAFF. CDR3 nucleotide sequence: TGCGCCAGCAGCTTCCAAGGGAAAAACACTGAAGCTTTCTTT.

J is TRBJ2-4 and V is TRBV6-1; D may be TRBD1 (6 bases). The CDR3 extends over 11 amino acids. The V gene's germline CDR1 is MNHNS and CDR2 SASEGT. Trimming shortened V by 4 bases and J by 11 bases, and 9 bases separated the two germline ends. CDR3 amino acids: CASSVAGVQYF. Here the CDR3 DNA reads TGTGCCAGCAGTGTGGCAGGGGTTCAGTACTTC.

The V and J genes are TRBV7-2 and TRBJ2-5; 11 bases align to TRBD1. CDR1 is SGHTA and CDR2 is FQGNSA in the germline V gene. The CDR3 is 15 residues long. V lost 3 bases, J lost 5 bases, and 5 bases stayed unmatched. Here the CDR3 reads CASSLDRGLSETQYF. CDR3 coding DNA: TGTGCCAGCAGCTTGGACAGGGGGCTATCTGAGACCCAGTACTTC. The full variable domain, completed using reference TRBV7-2 and TRBJ2-5, is GAGVSQSPSNKVTEKGKDVELRCDPISGHTALYWYRQSLGQGLEFLIYFQGNSAPDKSGLPSDRFSAERTGGSVSTLTIQRTQQEDSAVYLCASSLDRGLSETQYFGPGTRLLVL.